This is a list of T cell receptor beta chains from one sample in a study of blood T cell repertoires in COVID-19. The method was immunoSEQ multiplex PCR; TCRdb's version includes in-frame clones alone and lacks a portion of them. The sample has about 130,000 clones, approximately 74% seen once. Source material: peripheral blood. These TCRs come from a man between 60 and 75 years old with acute or convalescent COVID-19. CDR3s leave out the opening cysteine and the closing phenylalanine or tryptophan. Clone size appears in some rows only: once, few, many, or a class for an expanded clone.

>-|TRBJ1-2|TRBV3-1/TRBV3-2|12
ASSRAGGRYGYT
>-|TRBJ1-2|TRBV2|12
ASSIEDIGYGYT
>-|TRBJ1-2|TRBV6-6|11
ASTPTGDYGYT
>-|TRBJ1-4|TRBV5-1|13
ASSSEGRVEEKLF
>-|TRBJ2-3|TRBV5-1|16
ASSLADSGTSGRDTQY
>-|TRBJ2-7|TRBV7-8|12
ASSLGLAGDEQY
>-|TRBJ1-1|TRBV3-1/TRBV3-2|16
ASSQSRHPMEKGTEAF
>few|TRBJ2-3|TRBV6-1|12
ASSEFGATDTQY
>-|TRBJ2-1|TRBV29-1|11
SVVTVTRGEQF
>-|TRBJ1-1|TRBV2|13
ASSGTGGMNTEAF
>-|TRBJ1-2|TRBV7-8|12
ASSPRGQVNGYT
>-|TRBJ2-1|TRBV24-1|14
ATSDPGLAGTNEQF
>-|TRBJ2-1|TRBV19|13
ASQTTRTSYNEQF
>-|TRBJ2-1|TRBV3-1/TRBV3-2|14
ASSPVRGSTGNEQF
>-|TRBJ1-4|TRBV4-1|14
ASSHGSGAGNEKLF
>-|TRBJ2-7|TRBV21-1|14
ASPKWGGAHSYEQY
>-|TRBJ1-5|TRBV2|11
ASNGQLDQPQH
>-|TRBJ2-3|TRBV5-1|15
ASSPRVTSGFPDTQY
>-|TRBJ1-6|TRBV5-8|16
ASSGSRTALSHLSPLH
>-|TRBJ2-4|TRBV11-3|15
ASSPTGQGLAKNIQY
>-|TRBJ1-2|TRBV10-2|14
ASSGNPGQGFYGYT
>-|TRBJ1-2|TRBV6-4|13
ASSDGLRGIGGYT
>-|TRBJ2-1|TRBV30|12
AWSVGQAMSEQF
>few|TRBJ1-5|TRBV3-1/TRBV3-2|11
ASSPDRAQPQH
>-|TRBJ1-2|TRBV6-6|10
ASTGGDSSST
>few|TRBJ1-2|TRBV21-1|12
ASSKGGVDYGYT
>-|TRBJ1-3|TRBV28|13
ASSLDRPTGNTIY
>-|TRBJ2-5|TRBV14|14
ASSQVLAGGRETQY
>few|TRBJ1-2|TRBV11-2|14
ASRPLRWGLDYGYT
>-|TRBJ1-2|TRBV18|10
ASSQGEDGYT
>-|TRBJ2-2|TRBV19|7
ASSRDWF
>once|TRBJ2-1|TRBV4-2|10
ASSLGVGEQF
>-|TRBJ2-5|TRBV4-2|11
ASSQGGEETQY
>-|TRBJ2-2|TRBV24-1|13
ATSQAGGSGGELF
>-|TRBJ2-2|TRBV6-1|12
ASSEFGNTGELF
>-|TRBJ1-2|TRBV15|11
ATSRGQSYGYT
>-|TRBJ1-3|TRBV4-1|14
ASSQSGGGSGNTIY
>-|TRBJ1-2|TRBV9|13
ASSVNSLINYGYT
>-|TRBJ2-5|TRBV5-1|12
ASRMGEAAETQY
>-|TRBJ1-1|TRBV30|10
AWSPGRGEAF
>once|TRBJ1-1|TRBV19|13
ASSKGTGWDTEAF
>few|TRBJ1-4|TRBV3-1/TRBV3-2|14
ASSQVEGEVYEKLF
>once|TRBJ2-2|TRBV14|13
ASGKAGVGTGELF
>-|TRBJ2-7|TRBV6-6|13
ASTRTSGRSYEQY
>-|TRBJ2-4|TRBV6-6|12
ASSFQLAKNIQY
>-|TRBJ1-2|TRBV5-1|13
ASSPEGGSFGGYT
>once|TRBJ2-2|TRBV24-1|16
ATSDSSGGAISPGELF
>-|TRBJ1-2|TRBV19|12
ASSIGGGAYGYT
>-|TRBJ1-5|TRBV27|14
ASRAEAGTAVGAQH
>-|TRBJ2-3|TRBV6-2/TRBV6-3|13
ASSYRQREADTQY
>-|TRBJ2-1|TRBV24-1|14
ATSESGTRTYNEQF
>-|TRBJ2-7|TRBV28|12
ASSSPGVSYEQY